This paragraph reports one T cell receptor beta chain. The sample holds a few counts of this clonotype. Its cognate antigen has yet to be identified. No much larger clonotype is one base removed from it; base qualities were not supplied. These data come from a study of response to subunit inactivated influenza vaccine listed by TCRdb under 2018. Describing the broader study: Deep quantitative profiling of the T cell receptor repertoire was used in the study to follow responses to a trivalent subunit inactivated influenza vaccine. General study outcomes and caveats: The authors proposed that each seasonal influenza vaccination may bring in only a limited number of new T cells.

Receptors were amplified or captured by RT-PCR. These reads were obtained on an Illumina HiSeq 2500. TCRdb reprocessing: public reads trimmed at Q25 with fastp, clones called with MiXCR, in-frame beta chains kept. Identical CDR3 proteins give one entry, which carries the most common genes and DNA. This sample lists about 190,000 distinct CDR3 sequences; 13% to 15% were detected once. The ten largest clones take up roughly 24% of the sample. Per the germline V gene, SGHAT is the CDR1 and FQNNGV is the CDR2. Germline trimming: 7 bases from V, 6 bases from J; junction bases outside gene matches: 10. The CDR3 has 14 amino acids, counting the end cysteine and phenylalanine. CDR3 DNA only is kept here, 42 bases in frame from base 1.

The sequence was obtained from a man aged 50-59 years who received an inactivated influenza vaccine. Donor details come from another sample of the same person, matched by shared clones. The chain was built from TRBV11-2 and TRBJ2-7; 9 bases in the middle match TRBD1. The sequenced sample was CD8+ T cells sorted from PBMCs, obtained 5 days after vaccination. The CDR3 in this case is CASNTAGTGSEQYF. The DNA sequence is TGTGCCAGCAACACTGCCGGGACAGGGAGCGAGCAGTACTTC.